A single sample gave rise to the 17 T cell receptor beta chains below, sequenced in a study of cytomegalovirus exposure and HLA in healthy donors. In the PCR, 60 Vbeta and 13 Jbeta primers were used. The table came from immunoSEQ multiplex PCR; TCRdb's copy has only in-frame clones and leaves some out. The sample has about 120,000 clones, 81% seen once. The sequenced material came from PBMCs. Every receptor here comes from a young man in good health and CMV-seropositive.

This chain connects TRBV7-2 to TRBJ2-7; TRBD2 matches 8 bases. V was pared by 5 bases and J by 8 bases, with 14 bases of the junction left unmatched. The CDR3 runs to 15 residues. CDR1 and CDR2 (germline): SGHTA, FQGNSA. The CDR3 region is CASSAPGTRTPQQYF. As DNA, the CDR3 is TGTGCCAGCAGCGCGCCCGGGACTAGAACTCCTCAGCAGTACTTC.

This chain links TRBV29-1 with TRBJ1-2; TRBD1 might be the D (5 bases). V gave up 1 base and J gave up 8 bases, with 14 bases separating them. The CDR3 extends over 13 amino acids. Germline-derived CDR1 and CDR2 are SQVTM and ANQGSEA. In DNA form, the CDR3 reads TGCAGCGTTGAAGTTGGATCAGGGTTAGGCTACACCTTC. Translating it yields CSVEVGSGLGYTF.

The rearrangement links TRBV30 to TRBJ1-4; maybe TRBD1 (5 bases). CDR1 GTSNPN and CDR2 SVGIG come from the germline V gene (reference sequence). The CDR3 contains 10 residues. In DNA, the CDR3 is TGTGGTGCCCAGGGTGAAAAACTGTTTTTT. Its protein is CGAQGEKLFF.

The rearrangement links TRBV4-2 to TRBJ2-2; D is ambiguous. This CDR3 is 14 amino acids long. Germline values: CDR1 LGHNA, CDR2 YNFKEQ. V lost 0 bases to trimming and J lost 5 bases, with 7 bases between them. CDR3: CASSQEAVTGELFF. The DNA of the CDR3 is TGTGCCAGCAGCCAAGAGGCCGTGACCGGGGAGCTGTTTTTT.

The chain uses TRBV7-2 and TRBJ1-3; 8 bases are shared with TRBD1. Per germline, CDR1 SGHTA and CDR2 FQGNSA. V gave up 4 bases and J gave up 0 bases; unmatched junction bases: 8. The CDR3 is 17 residues long. The CDR3 loop reads CASSYPETGASGNTIYF. CDR3 in DNA: TGTGCCAGCAGCTACCCCGAGACAGGGGCCTCTGGAAACACCATATATTTT.

This chain connects TRBV19 to TRBJ1-1, with D perhaps matching TRBD1 (6 bases). This CDR3 contains 13 residues. V shed 0 bases and J shed 6 bases, with 8 bases lying between them. Germline V gives CDR1 LNHDA, CDR2 SQIVND (reference sequence). CDR3 sequence (DNA): TGTGCCAGTAGTATAGAGGGGGCCTCTGAAGCTTTCTTT. Amino acid sequence: CASSIEGASEAFF.

The J gene is TRBJ2-2, the V gene TRBV4-3, with a weak D call TRBD2 (5 bases). The CDR3 is 15 residues long. Germline V gene lookup returns CDR1 LGHNA and CDR2 YSLEER. Trimming cost V 5 bases and J 6 bases, with 16 bases left between them. The CDR3 coding sequence is TGCGCCAGCAGCTTCCTGTGGGGAGCCCCCGGGGAGCTGTTTTTT. Protein product: CASSFLWGAPGELFF.

The chain uses TRBV7-9 and TRBJ1-5; D gene unclear. The CDR3 contains 13 residues. Germline assignment: CDR1 SEHNR and CDR2 FQNEAQ (reference sequence). The V gene lost 5 bases and the J gene lost 0 bases, with 5 bases spanning the gap. CDR3 sequence reads: CASSLNSNQPQHF. The CDR3, as DNA: TGTGCCAGCAGCCTTAATAGCAATCAGCCCCAGCATTTT.

The chain employs TRBV4-1 and TRBJ2-7; TRBD2 is a possible D gene (5 bases). CDR3 size: 16 residues. In germline, CDR1 is MGHRA, CDR2 YSYEKL. The V end was cut by 1 base, the J end by 3 bases, with 16 bases between. CDR3 sequence reads: CASSQVYAGVNYEQYF. CDR3 DNA: TGCGCCAGCAGCCAAGTGTATGCCGGGGTTAACTACGAGCAGTACTTC.

This chain links TRBV19 with TRBJ1-1, with 7 nucleotides matching TRBD1. J was trimmed by 3 bases and V by 3 bases; bases with no gene match: 16. From germline, CDR1 is LNHDA and CDR2 SQIVND (reference sequence). The CDR3 has 18 residues. As DNA, the CDR3 is TGTGCCAGTAGTATTCAAATTCTCGACAGGGTTGCAGACACTGAAGCTTTCTTT. It is translated as CASSIQILDRVADTEAFF.

This chain uses TRBV7-6 with TRBJ2-4; 8 nucleotides align to TRBD1. The CDR3 extends over 18 amino acids. Trimming cost V 1 base and J 1 base; bases outside gene matches: 9. The germline CDR1 and CDR2 sequences are SGHVS and FNYEAQ. The CDR3 bases are TGTGCCAGCAGCTTAGGCGCGGCAGGGGGCTTTGCCAAAAACATTCAGTACTTC. Its protein is CASSLGAAGGFAKNIQYF.

The rearrangement links TRBV19 to TRBJ2-3, with a weak D call TRBD2 (5 bases). V lost 4 bases and J lost 0, with 11 bases in between. Germline values: CDR1 LNHDA, CDR2 SQIVND (reference sequence). The CDR3 runs 15 residues. CDR3 nucleotides: TGTGCCAGTAGTACTATAGCGTTTAGCACAGATACGCAGTATTTT. This encodes CASSTIAFSTDTQYF.

This clone appeared a few times. The gene calls are TRBV6-1 and TRBJ1-1; D remains unclear. The CDR3 contains 15 residues. The V gene lost 4 bases and the J gene lost 0 bases, with 12 bases spanning the gap. The V gene's germline CDR1 is MNHNS and CDR2 SASEGT. Written as DNA, the CDR3 is TGTGCCAGCAGTGTTTCGGGAGAGATGAACACTGAAGCTTTCTTT. Protein sequence: CASSVSGEMNTEAFF.

The chain joins TRBV27 to TRBJ1-2; the D gene is possibly TRBD1 (5 bases). CDR1 is MNHEY and CDR2 is SMNVEV in the germline V gene (reference sequence). Between the trimmed V and J ends, which lost 3 bases and 8 bases, there was a span of 19 bases. This CDR3 spans 15 amino acids. CDR3: CASSFGQGLLGGYTF. CDR3 in DNA: TGTGCCAGCAGTTTTGGGCAGGGACTCTTAGGAGGCTACACCTTC.

The sample holds one count of this clone. This rearrangement joins TRBV11-2 to TRBJ2-2; TRBD1 agrees at 7 bases. The CDR3 totals 15 residues. The J segment lost 5 bases and the V segment lost 1 base, leaving 4 bases of the junction unmatched. CDR1 is SGHAT and CDR2 is FQNNGV in the germline V gene. CDR3 residues: CASSLVRGSTGELFF. The DNA for the CDR3 is TGTGCCAGCAGCTTAGTCAGGGGGTCAACCGGGGAGCTGTTTTTT.

This chain connects TRBV4-1 to TRBJ1-2, with 11 bases fitting TRBD1. CDR1 is MGHRA and CDR2 is YSYEKL in the germline V gene. The CDR3 is 17 amino acids. With 1 base clipped from V and 1 base from J, the junction kept 5 bases outside the gene matches. The CDR3, as DNA: TGCGCCAGCAGCCAAGGGACAGGGGGCCTCCTTAACTATGGCTACACCTTC. It translates to CASSQGTGGLLNYGYTF.

The rearrangement links TRBV12-5 to TRBJ1-3; D might be TRBD1 (5 bases). The CDR3 extends over 17 amino acids. The germline gives CDR1 LGHNT, CDR2 FRNRAP. V lost 0 bases, J lost 0 bases, and 12 bases lay in between. In DNA form, the CDR3 reads TGTGCTAGTGGTTTGGTACTCCAGGGTTCCTCTGGAAACACCATATATTTT. This translates into CASGLVLQGSSGNTIYF.